This record concerns one T cell receptor beta chain sequence. The CDR3 is 14 amino acids. Trimming at V came to 3 bases and at J to 5 bases, leaving 4 bases not matched to a gene. Bulk CD8+ and CD4+ cells came from magnetic negative isolation; CD8+ TEMRA by FACS. The sample belongs to a study of CD8 T cells in Susac syndrome. RNA totalling roughly 0.5 to 1 ug underwent reverse transcription with random hexamers. Using its own MiXCR run on the immunoSEQ multiplex PCR reads, TCRdb lists one record per CDR3 protein. Of under 200,000 distinct CDR3 sequences detected, 95% appear once; the ten largest clones hold 0.15% to 0.2%.

The chain joins TRBV12-3 or TRBV12-4 to TRBJ2-1, with 7 bases lining up with TRBD1. Sequenced: CD8+ T cells from PBMCs. The clonotype comes from a human donor with multiple sclerosis. CDR3 amino acids: CASSLDDRDNEQFF. The DNA of the CDR3 is TGTGCCAGCAGTTTGGATGACAGGGACAATGAGCAGTTCTTC.